Listed here is a single T cell receptor beta chain. This clone has just a few counts. Its antigen specificity is not known. No quality values exist for individual bases; no much larger clone is one base distant. The immunoSEQ Assay, a bias-controlled multiplex PCR, was used to amplify TCRbeta CDR3 regions from genomic DNA. Processing in the source paper ran as follows. The number of nucleated cells in each sample was estimated from the amplification of reference gene primers within the assay. Sequence reads were collapsed and filtered to measure the absolute abundance of every unique TCRbeta CDR3 rearrangement. Productive Simpson clonality was computed per sample as the square root of Simpson's diversity index over productive rearrangements. This is the immuneACCESS table as TCRdb keeps it, with only in-frame sequences that have V and J called. A part of the clones is gone; compared with another copy, unresolved V genes explain less than half, and the rest is unexplained. V, J and clone size are taken as reported in that table, and D and trimming were inferred from the DNA itself. This sample gives a few hundred thousand clones in total; approximately 83% of them show up just once. The ten largest make up around 4.2% of the sample.

The data were taken from a study of blood T cell repertoires in COVID-19 (dated by TCRdb to 2019 to 2021). For the wider study: Samples from collaborators originated in the United States, Italy and Spain and spanned both the acute and convalescent phases of COVID-19. Deeply sampled blood TCRbeta repertoires from subjects exposed to, actively infected with, or recovered from COVID-19 were included in the dataset. HLA class I and class II types, where available, came from metadata supplied by the sample provider rather than from assay-based typing. The sample metadata nearly always contained a de-identified subject ID, COVID-19 status, age in years and sex. The repertoires were made available in a free public database intended to serve as a resource for research on the immune response to SARS-CoV-2. The prospective study material was composed of cDNA or gDNA derived from T cells, B-cell-depleted T cells, or PBMCs. The samples were drawn from two sources: the first 160 participants of the ongoing ImmuneRACE study, and approximately 1,300 subjects contributed by 6 global collaborators. Results and caveats for the whole study, not just this receptor: The amount of clinical and demographic metadata varied by source and participant and was provided uncurated.

Taken from the germline V gene (reference sequence), the CDR1 and CDR2 loops are LNHDA and SQIVND. Trimming removed 5 bases from V and 2 bases from J; the gene matches leave 10 bases unexplained. The CDR3, cysteine through phenylalanine, is 16 amino acids long. Only the CDR3 DNA is retained, 48 bases long and in frame from the first base. Enrolling through a virtual design, the prospective study's participants ranged in age from about 18 to 89 years and lived across more than 20 United States geographic areas. In the prospective study, participants were assigned to cohorts based on the clinical history participants reported in a screening survey and a study questionnaire. In the prospective study, whole blood, serum and a nasopharyngeal or oropharyngeal swab were collected from each participant by mobile phlebotomists. Prospective study participants could optionally give additional blood draws and questionnaires over an approximately two-month period. Blood samples from the prospective study were shipped frozen or at room temperature prior to DNA extraction.

The source is a woman between 40 and 55 years old with acute COVID-19. The rearranged chain carries TRBV19 and TRBJ2-3, and 7 bases in between align with TRBD1. Material for sequencing was PBMCs or T cells enriched from blood (not recorded which). The DNA sequence follows: TGTGCCAGTAGTTCCCGAACAGGGGCGTTCACAGATACGCAGTATTTT. It specifies CASSSRTGAFTDTQYF.